The entry below gives a single T cell receptor beta chain sequence along with its context. This record belongs to a study of blood T cell repertoires in COVID-19. Study-wide context: From the United States, Italy and Spain came samples of acute and convalescent COVID-19. T cells, B-cell-depleted T cells, or PBMCs supplied cDNA or gDNA.

TCRdb's table, derived via immunoSEQ multiplex PCR, lists solely in-frame clones and lacks some. The sample yields roughly 200,000 clones, about 85% seen once. Recovery meant two consecutive negative NP/OP PCR tests, professional clearance, or resolved symptoms. CDR3 length equals 14 residues. Germline V gene data show CDR1 as GTSNPN and CDR2 as SVGIG (reference sequence). Trimming cost V 3 bases and J 5 bases; bases outside gene matches: 7. The specimen sequenced was PBMCs or T cells enriched from blood (not recorded which). This receptor was taken from a man aged 35-49 years who had recovered from COVID-19. This chain connects TRBV30 to TRBJ2-5, with 9 bases fitting TRBD1. The CDR3 region is CAWSLTGGSETQYF. In DNA form, the CDR3 reads TGTGCCTGGAGCTTAACAGGGGGCTCGGAGACCCAGTACTTC.